The clone carrying this TCR beta chain was counted a few times. No antigen is known for it. This entry belongs to a study of CD8+CD57+ T cells in acquired aplastic anemia. Study overall: Isolated CD4+ and CD8+ cells, once sorted, yielded DNA averaging roughly 3.2 ug.

Unmatched junction bases numbered 6, after V lost 5 bases and J lost 6 bases. Germline values: CDR1 SEHNR, CDR2 FQNEAQ (reference sequence). This CDR3 spans 15 amino acids. Template material for TCR beta VDJ and CDR3 profiling consisted of genomic DNA. Via MiXCR, TCRdb re-called the reads, giving one row per CDR3 protein. The table includes over 200,000 distinct CDR3 sequences, over 60% detected once. Overall study findings and caveats: Patients and controls were not found to differ significantly in CD8+ Simpson's diversity.

This chain uses TRBV7-9 with TRBJ1-5; 11 bases align to TRBD1. Sample: sorted CD4+, CD8+, or CD8+CD57+ T cells (not recorded which) from PBMCs. The sequence was collected from a human donor in good health. DNA of the CDR3: TGTGCCAGCAGCCATGGGACAGGGGGTATTCAGCCCCAGCATTTT. This encodes CASSHGTGGIQPQHF.